Each of the 6 T cell receptor delta chains below was sequenced from the same sample in a study of gamma-delta T cells after stem cell transplantation. TCRdb re-called clones from the RT-PCR reads via CATT. Of under 3,500 delta-chain clones in the sample, 21% are singletons; the top ten hold about 26%. Sequencing used gamma-delta T cells. These receptors were collected from a human donor. It is not recorded whose cells these are; they may come from a transplant donor.

As concerns this clone: A far larger clone lies a single base away; this is likely a read error. Additional DNA sequences in this sample encode the identical CDR3. J is TRDJ1 and V is TRDV2; TRDD3 is a possible D gene (5 bases). This CDR3 region has 16 residues. CDR1 is GEAIGNYY, CDR2 EKD, per germline. CDR3 sequence: CACDTVGELYTDKLIF. The DNA for the CDR3 is TGTGCCTGCGACACCGTCGGGGAACTGTACACCGATAAACTCATCTTT.

By frequency in the sample, this clone is medium-sized. V gene TRDV2 combines with J gene TRDJ1, with 7 nucleotides matching TRDD3. V lost 0 bases and J lost 1; bases outside the gene matches: 10. Germline V lookup: CDR1 GEAIGNYY, CDR2 EKD. There are 17 residues in the CDR3. The CDR3 spells CACDTVGGITRTDKLIF. In DNA, the CDR3 is TGTGCCTGTGACACCGTGGGGGGGATCACTCGCACCGATAAACTCATCTTT.

This clone is medium-sized (0.01 to 0.1%). This chain uses TRDV2 with TRDJ1; 7 bases are shared with TRDD3. The CDR3 length is 19 residues. V lost 3 bases and J lost 0; bases outside the gene matches: 18. Germline CDR1 GEAIGNYY, CDR2 EKD. The DNA for the CDR3 is TGTGCCTGTGACTCCGTGGGGGAAAGGGTGGGGGGCGACACCGATAAACTCATCTTT. Amino acids: CACDSVGERVGGDTDKLIF.

By proportion, this clone is medium-sized. The J gene is TRDJ1, the V gene TRDV2, with TRDD3 matching over 10 bases. The CDR3 loop spans 18 amino acids. The germline V gene has CDR1 GEAIGNYY and CDR2 EKD. J lost 5 bases, V lost 0 bases, and 14 bases had no gene match. Here the CDR3 reads CACDTGTLLGDTEDKLIF. CDR3 DNA sequence: TGTGCCTGTGACACCGGAACACTATTGGGGGATACTGAGGATAAACTCATCTTT.

This clone came up a few times. The CDR3 DNA follows: TGTGCCTGTGACCTAATTACTGGGACCCTCATGGGCGATAAACTCATCTTT. As protein: CACDLITGTLMGDKLIF. The V call is TRDV2, the J call TRDJ1; tentative D call: TRDD3 (6 bases). Between the trimmed V and J ends, which lost 3 bases and 4 bases, there was a span of 23 bases. The CDR3 consists of 17 residues. Germline CDR1 is GEAIGNYY and CDR2 is EKD.

This clone was observed a handful of times. The chain carries TRDV2 and TRDJ1, with 9 bases fitting TRDD3. The V segment lost 4 bases and the J segment 0 bases; nucleotides outside the gene matches: 14. The CDR3 extends over 18 amino acids. Per germline, CDR1 GEAIGNYY and CDR2 EKD. The CDR3 nucleotides read TGTGCCTGTGAGCGCCTAATTACTGGGGGAGAATACACCGATAAACTCATCTTT. This encodes CACERLITGGEYTDKLIF.